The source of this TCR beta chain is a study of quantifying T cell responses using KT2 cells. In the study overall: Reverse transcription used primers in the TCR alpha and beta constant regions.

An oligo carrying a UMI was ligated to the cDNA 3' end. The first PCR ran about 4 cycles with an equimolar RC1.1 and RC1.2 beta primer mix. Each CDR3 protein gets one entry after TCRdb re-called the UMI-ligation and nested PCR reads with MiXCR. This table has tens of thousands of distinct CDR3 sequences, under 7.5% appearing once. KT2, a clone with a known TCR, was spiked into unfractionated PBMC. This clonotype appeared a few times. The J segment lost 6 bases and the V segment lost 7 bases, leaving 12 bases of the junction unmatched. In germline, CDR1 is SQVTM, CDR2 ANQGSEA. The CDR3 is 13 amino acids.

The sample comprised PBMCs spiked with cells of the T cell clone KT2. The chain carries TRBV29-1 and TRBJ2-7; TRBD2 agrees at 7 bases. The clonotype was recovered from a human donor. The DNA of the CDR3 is TGCAGCGCCCGGATTGGGGGGGAAACCGAGCAGTACTTC. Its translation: CSARIGGETEQYF.